This TCR beta chain was sequenced during a study of blood T cell repertoires in COVID-19. In the study overall: Samples representing acute and convalescent COVID-19 were sourced from the United States, Italy and Spain.

This clone was observed once. Per the original data handling: Amplification from reference gene primers served as the basis for estimated nucleated cell counts. Assay: immunoSEQ multiplex PCR; the TCRdb copy retains only in-frame clones and omits some. The DNA gave D and trimming, while V, J and clone size come from that table. The table lists hundreds of thousands of clones, about 89% of them singletons. The material sequenced was peripheral blood. The clonotype comes from a man between 35 and 55 years old with acute or convalescent COVID-19.

The DNA for the CDR3 is TGTGCCAGCAGCTTGGCCTGGGGCTTTAACTATGGCTACACCTTC. Residues: CASSLAWGFNYGYTF. The rearrangement uses TRBV5-6 and TRBJ1-2, with a possible D match to TRBD1 (5 bases). The V and J ends lost 0 bases and 1 base respectively, with 10 bases between them. The length of the CDR3 is 15 residues. Germline V gene lookup returns CDR1 SGHDT and CDR2 YYEEEE.